Presented here are 28 T cell receptor beta chains from one specimen sequenced in a study of OX40 agonist ivuxolimab in advanced cancers. This table comes from immunoSEQ multiplex PCR, and its TCRdb copy is limited to in-frame clones, with some not included. The sample includes about 64,000 clones, under 95% of them seen just once. Sequences were derived from CD4+ or CD8+ T cells sorted from blood, sampled in a trial of the OX40 agonist ivuxolimab. The receptors were gathered from an adult with an advanced solid tumor such as melanoma, head and neck, liver or kidney cancer.

The gene calls are TRBV6-5 and TRBJ1-1, with D possibly being TRBD1 (6 bases). Germline V gives CDR1 MNHEY, CDR2 SVGAGI. The V gene lost 0 bases and the J gene lost 4 bases, with 15 bases spanning the gap. The CDR3 has 16 amino acids. Here the CDR3 DNA reads TGTGCCAGCAGTTACTCGAAAGGGGGATTTTTCACTGAAGCTTTCTTT. Protein product: CASSYSKGGFFTEAFF.

The V gene is TRBV28, the J gene TRBJ1-1; tentative D call: TRBD1 (5 bases). V was clipped by 6 bases and J by 1 base, with 24 bases between them. The CDR3 has 18 amino acids. Looked up from germline, CDR1 is MDHEN and CDR2 is SYDVKM. This CDR3 is CASRPGTAERRANTEAFF. The CDR3 DNA follows: TGTGCCAGCAGACCGGGGACTGCCGAACGTAGGGCGAACACTGAAGCTTTCTTT.

The CDR3 DNA sequence: TGTGCCAGCAGCGTCTGGGGGGACAGGAGCCTTAACACTGAAGCTTTCTTT. This translates into CASSVWGDRSLNTEAFF. The genes are TRBV2 and TRBJ1-1; 8 bases are shared with TRBD1. With V trimmed by 6 bases and J by 2 bases, 14 bases remained unmatched. CDR3 size: 17 residues. Germline CDR1 and CDR2: SNHLY and FYNNEI. Variable domain in full (rest from reference TRBV2 and TRBJ1-1): EPEVTQTPSHQVTQMGQEVILRCVPISNHLYFYWYRQILGQKVEFLVSFYNNEISEKSEIFDDQFSVERPDGSNFTLKIRSTKLEDSAMYFCASSVWGDRSLNTEAFFGQGTRLTVV.

This chain joins TRBV7-2 and TRBJ1-1, with D possibly being TRBD1 (6 bases). From germline, CDR1 is SGHTA and CDR2 FQGNSA. V was pared by 2 bases and J by 3 bases, with 13 bases between. CDR3 length equals 15 residues. The CDR3 protein is CASSLNLGGDTEAFF. CDR3 nucleotides: TGTGCCAGCAGCTTAAATTTAGGGGGGGACACTGAAGCTTTCTTT.

Only one count was recorded for this clone. The gene calls are TRBV7-2 and TRBJ2-7; 13 nucleotides align to TRBD2. CDR3 length: 17 amino acids. V shed 0 bases and J 2 bases; nucleotides not matched to a gene: 4. Germline loops: CDR1 SGHTA, CDR2 FQGNSA. The CDR3 nucleotides are TGTGCCAGCAGCTTAGCCACTAGCGGGAGGGCCACCTACGAGCAGTACTTC. Protein sequence: CASSLATSGRATYEQYF.

The rearrangement links TRBV5-5 to TRBJ2-1, with D perhaps matching TRBD2 (5 bases). Germline CDR1 reads SGHKS; CDR2 reads YYEKEE (reference sequence). This CDR3 is 16 amino acids long. Trimming stripped 4 bases from V and 2 bases from J, with 16 bases between. The CDR3 sequence is CASSHTEAPPYNEQFF. CDR3 nucleotide sequence: TGTGCCAGCAGCCATACGGAGGCCCCACCCTACAATGAGCAGTTCTTC.

The J gene is TRBJ2-6, the V gene TRBV7-8; D gene unclear. The germline V gene has CDR1 SGHVS and CDR2 FQNEAQ. V was pared by 5 bases and J by 4 bases, with 6 bases between. This CDR3 is built from 13 residues. CDR3: CASSPRGANVLTF. The CDR3 coding sequence is TGTGCCAGCAGCCCCAGAGGGGCCAACGTCCTGACTTTC. The full variable domain, its missing parts supplied by reference TRBV7-8 and TRBJ2-6, is GAGVSQSPRYKVAKRGQDVALRCDPISGHVSLFWYQQALGQGPEFLTYFQNEAQLDKSGLPSDRFFAERPEGSVSTLKIQRTQQEDSAVYLCASSPRGANVLTFGAGSRLTVL.

This sequence joins TRBV7-8 and TRBJ1-3; D remains ambiguous. The CDR3 totals 15 residues. Deletions cut 6 bases from V and 4 bases from J, with 16 bases between. Looked up from germline, CDR1 is SGHVS and CDR2 is FQNEAQ. The CDR3 region is CASRPTSVYGNTIYF. The CDR3, as DNA: TGTGCCAGCAGACCAACGTCCGTTTACGGAAACACCATATATTTT.

The chain employs TRBV9 and TRBJ1-4, with D uncertain. Germline values: CDR1 SGDLS, CDR2 YYNGEE. With 2 bases removed from V and 10 bases from J, the gap between germline ends came to 15 bases. CDR3 size: 14 residues. The CDR3 coding sequence is TGTGCCAGCAGCGTCCGACAAAACGATGGAAAACTGTTTTTT. Its translation is CASSVRQNDGKLFF.

V and J are TRBV5-1 and TRBJ1-1; no clear D gene. The CDR3 spans 15 residues. V was pared by 0 bases and J by 1 base, with 10 bases between. The germline CDR1 and CDR2 sequences are SGHRS and YFSETQ. The CDR3 DNA sequence: TGCGCCAGCAGCTTGGAGGCAGGAGAGAACACTGAAGCTTTCTTT. Encoded protein: CASSLEAGENTEAFF.

V is TRBV7-8 and J is TRBJ2-2, with 11 bases matching TRBD2. V gave up 8 bases and J gave up 4 bases; unmatched junction bases: 15. The germline V gene encodes CDR1 SGHVS and CDR2 FQNEAQ. This CDR3 comprises 18 residues. CDR3 sequence reads: CASGLEPGTSGVTGELFF. The DNA of the CDR3 is TGTGCCAGCGGCCTCGAGCCCGGGACTAGCGGAGTCACCGGGGAGCTGTTTTTT.

The J gene is TRBJ2-7, the V gene TRBV2; no clear D. Germline V gives CDR1 SNHLY, CDR2 FYNNEI. This CDR3 is 15 amino acids long. Trimming cost V 2 bases and J 4 bases, with 15 bases left between them. This CDR3 reads CASSEFISRAYEQYF. Here the CDR3 DNA reads TGTGCCAGCAGTGAATTCATTTCTCGTGCATACGAGCAGTACTTC.

J is TRBJ2-2 and V is TRBV2; perhaps TRBD2 as D (5 bases). Between the trimmed V and J ends, which lost 7 bases and 1 base, there was a span of 10 bases. The CDR3 has 14 residues. Germline CDR1 SNHLY, CDR2 FYNNEI. The CDR3 protein is CASTAGLNTGELFF. DNA for the CDR3: TGTGCCAGCACGGCGGGTCTGAACACCGGGGAGCTGTTTTTT.

The chain links TRBV5-1 to TRBJ2-5; D is undetermined. CDR3 length equals 15 residues. Germline V gene lookup returns CDR1 SGHRS and CDR2 YFSETQ. The ends were cut back, 0 bases at V and 4 bases at J, with 13 bases in the middle. CDR3 DNA: TGCGCCAGCAGCTTGGCTGGGGTCCGAGGAGAGACCCAGTACTTC. As protein: CASSLAGVRGETQYF.

J is TRBJ1-2 and V is TRBV11-2, with D possibly matching TRBD1 (5 bases). The CDR3 runs 15 residues. The germline V and J ends were trimmed by 3 bases and 2 bases, with 13 bases remaining between them. From germline, CDR1 is SGHAT and CDR2 FQNNGV. The CDR3 is CASSLGQGLNYGYTF. Written as DNA, the CDR3 is TGTGCCAGCAGCTTGGGGCAGGGCCTAAACTATGGCTACACCTTC.

V gene TRBV6-5 combines with J gene TRBJ2-7; 8 bases are shared with TRBD2. CDR1 and CDR2 (germline): MNHEY, SVGAGI. Trimming cost V 7 bases and J 7 bases; bases outside gene matches: 6. This CDR3 comprises 12 residues. The CDR3 reads CASKAGVGEQYF. The CDR3 DNA follows: TGTGCCAGCAAAGCGGGAGTGGGGGAGCAGTACTTC.

The rearrangement joins TRBV6-6 to TRBJ2-2, with 7 bases that match TRBD2. The CDR3 length is 15 residues. The V gene's germline CDR1 is MNHNY and CDR2 SVGAGI (reference sequence). V shed 4 bases and J 6 bases; nucleotides not matched to a gene: 8. CDR3 amino acids: CASSSAGVQSGELFF. The CDR3 DNA reads TGTGCCAGCAGTTCGGCGGGAGTTCAGTCCGGGGAGCTGTTTTTT.

The chain couples TRBV19 to TRBJ1-3; TRBD1 aligns across 8 bases. The germline V gene has CDR1 LNHDA and CDR2 SQIVND (reference sequence). The CDR3 has 17 amino acids. V gave up 1 base and J gave up 0 bases; unmatched junction bases: 5. The CDR3, as DNA: TGTGCCAGTAGTATAGTGGGACAGGCGAACTCTGGAAACACCATATATTTT. Its protein product is CASSIVGQANSGNTIYF.

This clone was observed a single time. The genes are TRBV18 and TRBJ1-1; TRBD1 matches 10 bases. J lost 3 bases, V lost 5 bases, and 3 bases had no gene match. The CDR3 covers 14 residues. Per the germline V gene, CDR1 is KGHSH and CDR2 is LQKENI. CDR3: CASSVDRGDTEAFF. The CDR3 DNA sequence: TGTGCCAGCTCAGTGGACAGGGGGGACACTGAAGCTTTCTTT. Based on the CDR3 plus reference TRBV18 and TRBJ1-1, the full variable domain is NAGVMQNPRHLVRRRGQEARLRCSPMKGHSHVYWYRQLPEEGLKFMVYLQKENIIDESGMPKERFSAEFPKEGPSILRIQQVVRGDSAAYFCASSVDRGDTEAFFGQGTRLTVV.

The rearrangement links TRBV2 to TRBJ1-5; 7 positions agree with TRBD1. Per germline, CDR1 SNHLY and CDR2 FYNNEI. The CDR3 covers 13 residues. Trimming removed 5 bases from V and 4 bases from J; junction bases left unmatched: 2. The CDR3: CASSIRGNQPQHF. The DNA of the CDR3 is TGTGCCAGCAGTATCAGGGGGAATCAGCCCCAGCATTTT.

The chain carries TRBV5-4 and TRBJ1-1, with 7 bases matching TRBD1. CDR1 and CDR2 (germline): SGHNT, YYREEE (reference sequence). Losses at the gene ends were 3 bases for V and 5 bases for J; bases not matched to a gene: 13. CDR3 length: 16 amino acids. In DNA, the CDR3 is TGTGCCAGCAGCTCCGGGACAGTAAGGAGGGGAACTGAAGCTTTCTTT. Its translation: CASSSGTVRRGTEAFF.

The V gene is TRBV7-9, the J gene TRBJ2-5; no clear D. The V end was cut by 5 bases, the J end by 5 bases, with 6 bases between. This CDR3 has 11 amino acids. The germline V gene encodes CDR1 SEHNR and CDR2 FQNEAQ (reference sequence). The CDR3 DNA reads as TGTGCCAGCAGCGAATCGGAGACCCAGTACTTC. Its translation is CASSESETQYF.

The gene calls are TRBV7-2 and TRBJ2-7; 11 bases line up with TRBD1. The trim removed 3 bases at V and 6 bases at J, leaving 10 bases unmatched. The CDR3 spans 16 residues. Germline CDR1 reads SGHTA; CDR2 reads FQGNSA. The CDR3 here is CASSFGQGALLAEQYF. CDR3 DNA sequence: TGTGCCAGCAGCTTTGGACAGGGGGCGCTTTTGGCCGAGCAGTACTTC.

The V call is TRBV18, the J call TRBJ2-3; the D is unclear. The CDR3 is 12 residues long. The germline V and J ends were trimmed by 5 bases and 0 bases, with 3 bases remaining between them. CDR1 and CDR2 from the germline V gene are KGHSH and LQKENI. Written as DNA, the CDR3 is TGTGCCAGCTCAACTAGCACAGATACGCAGTATTTT. Its translation: CASSTSTDTQYF.

The CDR3 DNA reads as TGCGCCAGCAGCTCCCTTAGGGTTCCGGACAGGGAGGCCTATAATTCACCCCTCCACTTT. It codes for CASSSLRVPDREAYNSPLHF. The chain is built from TRBV5-1 and TRBJ1-6, with 8 bases fitting TRBD1. The junction had 16 bases not matched to a gene; V was cut back by 3 bases and J by 2 bases. CDR1 and CDR2 from the germline V gene are SGHRS and YFSETQ. This CDR3 is 20 amino acids long. Based on the CDR3 plus reference TRBV5-1 and TRBJ1-6, the full variable domain is KAGVTQTPRYLIKTRGQQVTLSCSPISGHRSVSWYQQTPGQGLQFLFEYFSETQRNKGNFPGRFSGRQFSNSRSEMNVSTLELGDSALYLCASSSLRVPDREAYNSPLHFGNGTRLTVT.

The chain joins TRBV6-5 to TRBJ1-4; D call uncertain. Trimming stripped 9 bases from V and 1 base from J, with 9 bases between. CDR1 and CDR2 (germline): MNHEY, SVGAGI. This CDR3 comprises 13 residues. DNA of the CDR3: TGTGCCAGTCAGGACGGAACTAATGAAAAACTGTTTTTT. Translated, it gives CASQDGTNEKLFF.

The chain is built from TRBV10-2 and TRBJ2-5, with TRBD2 matching 11 bases. The end of the DNA is better explained by TRBJ2-7, so the J call may be wrong. Germline CDR1 WSHSY, CDR2 SAAADI. The CDR3 totals 15 residues. In DNA form, the CDR3 reads TGCGCCAGCAGGGATAGCGGGAGGGTCTCCTACGAGCAGTACTTC. This encodes CASRDSGRVSYEQYF.

V usage is TRBV27 and J usage is TRBJ1-1; no clear D gene. Trimming shortened V by 2 bases and J by 4 bases, and 8 bases separated the two germline ends. The CDR3 has 13 amino acids. The germline CDR1 and CDR2 sequences are MNHEY and SMNVEV (reference sequence). The CDR3 protein is CASSLGRGTEAFF. DNA for the CDR3: TGTGCCAGCAGTTTAGGGCGGGGCACTGAAGCTTTCTTT.